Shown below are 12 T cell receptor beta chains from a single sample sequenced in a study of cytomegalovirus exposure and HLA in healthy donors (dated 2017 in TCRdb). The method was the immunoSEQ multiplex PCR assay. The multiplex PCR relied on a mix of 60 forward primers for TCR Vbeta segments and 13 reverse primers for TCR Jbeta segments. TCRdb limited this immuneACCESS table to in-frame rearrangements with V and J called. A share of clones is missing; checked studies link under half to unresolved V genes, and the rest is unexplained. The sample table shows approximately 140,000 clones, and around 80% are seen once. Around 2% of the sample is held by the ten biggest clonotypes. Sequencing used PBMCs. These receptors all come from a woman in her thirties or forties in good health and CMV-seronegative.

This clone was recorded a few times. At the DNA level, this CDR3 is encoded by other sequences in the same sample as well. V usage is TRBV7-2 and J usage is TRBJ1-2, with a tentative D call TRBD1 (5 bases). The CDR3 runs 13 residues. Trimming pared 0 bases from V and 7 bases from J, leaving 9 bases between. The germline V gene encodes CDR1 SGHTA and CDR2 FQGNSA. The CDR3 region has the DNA TGTGCCAGCAGCTTAGCTCGGGGGGGTGGCTACACCTTC. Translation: CASSLARGGGYTF. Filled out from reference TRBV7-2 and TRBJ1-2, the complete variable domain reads GAGVSQSPSNKVTEKGKDVELRCDPISGHTALYWYRQSLGQGLEFLIYFQGNSAPDKSGLPSDRFSAERTGGSVSTLTIQRTQQEDSAVYLCASSLARGGGYTFGSGTRLTVV.

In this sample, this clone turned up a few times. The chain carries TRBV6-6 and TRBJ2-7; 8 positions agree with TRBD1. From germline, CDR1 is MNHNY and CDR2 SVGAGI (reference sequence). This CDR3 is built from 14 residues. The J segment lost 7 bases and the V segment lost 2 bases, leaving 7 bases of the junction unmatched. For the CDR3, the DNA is TGTGCCAGCAGTTACCAGGGGGCGCAGTGGGAGCAGTACTTC. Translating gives CASSYQGAQWEQYF.

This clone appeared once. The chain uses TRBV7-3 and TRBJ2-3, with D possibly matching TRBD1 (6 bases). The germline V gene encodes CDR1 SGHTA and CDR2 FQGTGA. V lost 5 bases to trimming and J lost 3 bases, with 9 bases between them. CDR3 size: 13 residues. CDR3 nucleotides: TGTGCCAGCAGCCAACAGGGTACAGATACGCAGTATTTT. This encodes CASSQQGTDTQYF.

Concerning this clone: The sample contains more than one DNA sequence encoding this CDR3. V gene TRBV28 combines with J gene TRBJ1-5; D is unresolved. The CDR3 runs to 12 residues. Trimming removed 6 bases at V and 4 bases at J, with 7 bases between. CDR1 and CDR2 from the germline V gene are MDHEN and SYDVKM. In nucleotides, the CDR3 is TGTGCCAGCAGGAGCCTAAATCAGCCCCAGCATTTT. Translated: CASRSLNQPQHF.

CDR3 sequence: CASSTGETQYF. DNA for the CDR3: TGTGCCAGTAGTACGGGAGAGACCCAGTACTTC. The chain carries TRBV19 and TRBJ2-5; D is unclear. With 4 bases removed from V and 4 bases from J, the gap between germline ends came to 4 bases. The germline CDR1 and CDR2 sequences are LNHDA and SQIVND (reference sequence). The CDR3 is made up of 11 amino acids.

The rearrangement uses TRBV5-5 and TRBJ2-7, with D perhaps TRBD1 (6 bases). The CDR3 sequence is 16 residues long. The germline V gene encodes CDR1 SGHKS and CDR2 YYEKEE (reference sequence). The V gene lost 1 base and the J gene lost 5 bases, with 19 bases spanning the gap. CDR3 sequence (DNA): TGTGCCAGCAGCTTGTGGTGGGGGCAGGGTATTGACGAGCAGTACTTC. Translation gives CASSLWWGQGIDEQYF.

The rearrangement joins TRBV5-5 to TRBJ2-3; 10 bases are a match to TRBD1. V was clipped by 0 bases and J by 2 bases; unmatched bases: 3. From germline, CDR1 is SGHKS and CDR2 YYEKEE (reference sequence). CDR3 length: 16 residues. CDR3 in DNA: TGTGCCAGCAGCTTGGAGGACAGGGGGGTCACAGATACGCAGTATTTT. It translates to CASSLEDRGVTDTQYF.

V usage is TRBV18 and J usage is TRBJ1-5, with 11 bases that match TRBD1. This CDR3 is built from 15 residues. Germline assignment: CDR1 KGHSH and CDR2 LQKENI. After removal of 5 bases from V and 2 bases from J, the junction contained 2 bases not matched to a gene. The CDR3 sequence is CASSTGQGGNQPQHF. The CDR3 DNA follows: TGTGCCAGCTCAACGGGACAGGGGGGCAATCAGCCCCAGCATTTT. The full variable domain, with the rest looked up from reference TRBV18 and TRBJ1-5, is NAGVMQNPRHLVRRRGQEARLRCSPMKGHSHVYWYRQLPEEGLKFMVYLQKENIIDESGMPKERFSAEFPKEGPSILRIQQVVRGDSAAYFCASSTGQGGNQPQHFGDGTRLSIL.

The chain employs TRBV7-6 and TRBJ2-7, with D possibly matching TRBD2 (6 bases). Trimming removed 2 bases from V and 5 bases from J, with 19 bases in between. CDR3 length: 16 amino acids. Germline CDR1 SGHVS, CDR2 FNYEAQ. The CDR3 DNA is TGTGCCAGCAGCTTATTTAGCGGAGGGAGAGGGAACGAGCAGTACTTC. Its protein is CASSLFSGGRGNEQYF.

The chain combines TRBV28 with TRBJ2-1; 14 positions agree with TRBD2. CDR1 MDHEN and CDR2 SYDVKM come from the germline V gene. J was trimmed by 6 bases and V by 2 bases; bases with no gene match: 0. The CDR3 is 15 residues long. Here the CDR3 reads CASSLGTSGSNEQFF. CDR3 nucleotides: TGTGCCAGCAGTTTAGGGACTAGCGGGAGCAATGAGCAGTTCTTC. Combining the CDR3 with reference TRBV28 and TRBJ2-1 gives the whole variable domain DVKVTQSSRYLVKRTGEKVFLECVQDMDHENMFWYRQDPGLGLRLIYFSYDVKMKEKGDIPEGYSVSREKKERFSLILESASTNQTSMYLCASSLGTSGSNEQFFGPGTRLTVL.

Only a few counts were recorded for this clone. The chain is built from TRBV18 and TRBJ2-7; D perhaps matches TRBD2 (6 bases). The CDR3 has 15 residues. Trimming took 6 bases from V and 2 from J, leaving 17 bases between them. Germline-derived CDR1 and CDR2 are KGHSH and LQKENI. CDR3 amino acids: CASSYGTPGPYEQYF. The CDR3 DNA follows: TGTGCCAGCTCTTACGGGACTCCCGGCCCCTACGAGCAGTACTTC.

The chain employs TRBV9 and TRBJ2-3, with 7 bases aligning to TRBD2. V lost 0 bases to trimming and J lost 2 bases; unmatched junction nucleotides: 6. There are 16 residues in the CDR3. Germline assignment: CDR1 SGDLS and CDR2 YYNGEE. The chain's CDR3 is CASSVVASGYTDTQYF. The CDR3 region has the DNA TGTGCCAGCAGCGTAGTCGCTAGCGGATACACAGATACGCAGTATTTT.